This TCR beta chain was found in a study of T cell responses to AZD1222 COVID-19 vaccine. Measured with immunoSEQ multiplex PCR; TCRdb has only the in-frame clones, and not every one. There are about 160,000 clones in the sample; 88% occur only once, and roughly 5% lies in the top ten. The sequencing here drew on peripheral blood, taken on day 0 of AZD1222 vaccination. This receptor was identified in an adult in good health.

The CDR3 loop is CASSKTGYYGYTF. DNA for the CDR3: TGTGCCAGCAGCAAAACAGGCTACTATGGCTACACCTTC. The rearrangement links TRBV5-6 to TRBJ1-2, with D possibly being TRBD1 (5 bases). Germline CDR1 and CDR2: SGHDT and YYEEEE. The ends were cut back, 4 bases at V and 3 bases at J, with 10 bases in the middle. The CDR3 has 13 amino acids. The full variable domain, completed using reference TRBV5-6 and TRBJ1-2, is DAGVTQSPTHLIKTRGQQVTLRCSPKSGHDTVSWYQQALGQGPQFIFQYYEEEERQRGNFPDRFSGHQFPNYSSELNVNALLLGDSALYLCASSKTGYYGYTFGSGTRLTVV.